This is a list of T cell receptor beta chains from one sample in a study of control samples from healthy donors and cancer patients. Method: immunoSEQ multiplex PCR; TCRdb's copy keeps in-frame clones and lacks some. Of about 120,000 clones listed, around 92% are singletons. Sequencing was carried out using blood. The receptors were sampled from a man in his fifties in good health. Both conserved end residues are part of each CDR3. D genes are given only for firm matches. The listing skips clone size in some rows; elsewhere it reads once, few, many or a size class.

clone size	V gene	D gene	J gene	CDR3 DNA	CDR3 protein
.	TRBV18	.	TRBJ2-1	TGTGCCAGCTCACCTGGACTGGATTACAATGAGCAGTTCTTC	CASSPGLDYNEQFF
.	TRBV5-1	.	TRBJ2-1	TGCGCCAGCAGCTTGGGAGGGATCAATGAGCAGTTCTTC	CASSLGGINEQFF
few	TRBV27	.	TRBJ2-3	TGTGCCAGCAGTTTGGGTCGGGACACAGATACGCAGTATTTT	CASSLGRDTDTQYF
.	TRBV5-1	TRBD1	TRBJ1-1	TGCGCCAGCAGCTTAAGGGTTGGGACAGACAAGAACACTGAAGCTTTCTTT	CASSLRVGTDKNTEAFF
once	TRBV6-5	.	TRBJ1-2	TGTGCCAGCGGCCGGCAGGCATCTGGCTACACCTTC	CASGRQASGYTF
.	TRBV6-6	TRBD1	TRBJ1-2	TGTGCCAGCAGACAGGGGCAAGGTGGCTACACCTTC	CASRQGQGGYTF
.	TRBV4-1	TRBD1	TRBJ1-1	TGCGCCAGCAGCCAAGGCAGGGGGCGCGGAGGTGAAGCTTTCTTT	CASSQGRGRGGEAFF
.	TRBV6-2/TRBV6-3	TRBD1	TRBJ1-2	TGTGCCAGCAGTCCCTTTTCGACAGGGGCATATGGCTACACCTTC	CASSPFSTGAYGYTF
once	TRBV7-9	TRBD1	TRBJ2-3	TGTGCCAGCAGCGTCACAGGGGGTAGCACAGATACGCAGTATTTT	CASSVTGGSTDTQYF
.	TRBV5-1	.	TRBJ2-5	TGCGCCAGCAGCTACCTACCGGGTCAAGAGACCCAGTACTTC	CASSYLPGQETQYF
.	TRBV7-7	TRBD2	TRBJ2-5	TGTGCCAGCAGCCTATTTGGGGAGGGACAAGAGACCCAGTACTTC	CASSLFGEGQETQYF
.	TRBV15	.	TRBJ1-2	TGTGCCACCAGCAGTGACATTAACTATGGCTACACCTTC	CATSSDINYGYTF
.	TRBV2	.	TRBJ1-4	TGTGCCAGCAGGCCTATCGGCCGAGTAGGGGAAAAACTGTTTTTT	CASRPIGRVGEKLFF